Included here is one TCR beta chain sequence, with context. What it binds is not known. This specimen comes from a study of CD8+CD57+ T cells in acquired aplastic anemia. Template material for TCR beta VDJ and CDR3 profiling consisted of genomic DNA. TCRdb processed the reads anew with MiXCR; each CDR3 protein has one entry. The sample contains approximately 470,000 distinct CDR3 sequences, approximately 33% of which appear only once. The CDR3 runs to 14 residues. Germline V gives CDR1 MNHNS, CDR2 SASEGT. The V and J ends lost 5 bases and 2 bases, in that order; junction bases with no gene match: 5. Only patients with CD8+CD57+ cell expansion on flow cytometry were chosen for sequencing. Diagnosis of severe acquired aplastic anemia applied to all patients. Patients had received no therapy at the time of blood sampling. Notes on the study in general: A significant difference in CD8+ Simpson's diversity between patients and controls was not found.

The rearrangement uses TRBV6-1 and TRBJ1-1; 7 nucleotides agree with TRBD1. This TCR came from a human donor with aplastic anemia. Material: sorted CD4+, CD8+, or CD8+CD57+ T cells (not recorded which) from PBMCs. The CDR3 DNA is TGTGCCAGCAGTCAGGGGGGGCGAAACACTGAAGCTTTCTTT. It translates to CASSQGGRNTEAFF.